These 18 T cell receptor beta chains came from one sample sequenced in a study of cytomegalovirus exposure and HLA in healthy donors. Amplification used 60 Vbeta primers and 13 Jbeta primers. Assay: immunoSEQ multiplex PCR; the TCRdb copy retains only in-frame clones and omits some. This sample has 180,000 or so clones, with 75% to 85% found just once. The specimen sequenced was PBMCs. Receptors were obtained from a man aged 18 to 29 in good health and CMV-seronegative.

The V and J genes are TRBV4-3 and TRBJ2-7; D might be TRBD1 (6 bases). Germline values: CDR1 LGHNA, CDR2 YSLEER. The V gene lost 0 bases and the J gene lost 1 base, with 13 bases spanning the gap. This CDR3 comprises 16 residues. CDR3 nucleotides: TGCGCCAGCAGCCAAGATTTCCGGACAGAATCCTACGAGCAGTACTTC. It yields the protein CASSQDFRTESYEQYF.

The chain links TRBV10-1 to TRBJ2-7; D is uncertain. Germline CDR1 is WNHNN and CDR2 is SYGVQD (reference sequence). Trimming stripped 7 bases from V and 6 bases from J, with 7 bases between. The CDR3 is 10 amino acids. The chain's CDR3 is CASIVTEQYF. For the CDR3, the DNA is TGCGCCAGCATAGTTACCGAGCAGTACTTC.

The chain employs TRBV5-5 and TRBJ2-2, with a possible D match to TRBD2 (6 bases). This CDR3 has 15 residues. CDR1 is SGHKS, CDR2 YYEKEE, per germline (reference sequence). Between the trimmed V and J ends, which lost 4 bases and 1 base, there was a span of 11 bases. The CDR3 coding sequence is TGTGCCAGCAGCCAAGGGACTGTGAACACCGGGGAGCTGTTTTTT. It yields the protein CASSQGTVNTGELFF.

J is TRBJ2-1 and V is TRBV18; 10 bases line up with TRBD2. The CDR3 is made up of 17 amino acids. Germline loops: CDR1 KGHSH, CDR2 LQKENI. V trimming: 6 bases; J trimming: 4 bases; junction bases outside the gene matches: 12. For the CDR3, the DNA is TGTGCCAGCTCCCCTGGACTAGCGGCGATGGGGTACAATGAGCAGTTCTTC. Translating gives CASSPGLAAMGYNEQFF.

The gene calls are TRBV30 and TRBJ2-1; D might be TRBD2 (6 bases). Trimming took 4 bases from V and 4 from J, leaving 14 bases between them. Germline V gives CDR1 GTSNPN, CDR2 SVGIG (reference sequence). The CDR3 consists of 14 residues. CDR3 protein: CAWTVSGGYNEQFF. The CDR3 DNA reads as TGTGCCTGGACGGTAAGCGGAGGGTACAATGAGCAGTTCTTC.

This clone has a handful of counts. The CDR3 DNA reads TGTGCCAGCAGTGACCTAGACAGTTACCTCTCTGGAAACACCATATATTTT. Its protein product is CASSDLDSYLSGNTIYF. V gene TRBV27 combines with J gene TRBJ1-3, with D possibly being TRBD1 (5 bases). Germline CDR1 and CDR2: MNHEY and SMNVEV (reference sequence). The length of the CDR3 is 17 residues. V was clipped by 5 bases and J by 0 bases, with 17 bases between them.

In regard to this clone: The sample has other DNA sequences that encode this CDR3 too. The rearrangement joins TRBV4-3 to TRBJ1-4, with D tentatively TRBD1 (5 bases). The CDR3 has 15 amino acids. Germline-derived CDR1 and CDR2 are LGHNA and YSLEER. With 1 base removed from V and 2 bases from J, the gap between germline ends came to 8 bases. CDR3 loop: CASSQGGRTNEKLFF. The CDR3 DNA follows: TGCGCCAGCAGCCAAGGGGGCCGGACTAATGAAAAACTGTTTTTT.

As to this clone: Other DNA sequences in this sample translate to the same CDR3. This rearrangement joins TRBV5-1 to TRBJ2-5; D is uncertain. Between the trimmed V and J ends, which lost 1 base and 5 bases, there was a span of 6 bases. Germline CDR1 is SGHRS and CDR2 is YFSETQ. The CDR3 contains 12 residues. DNA for the CDR3: TGCGCCAGCAGCTTGTCTCAGGAGACCCAGTACTTC. It encodes CASSLSQETQYF.

This chain links TRBV11-3 with TRBJ2-5; TRBD2 agrees at 9 bases. The CDR3 extends over 17 amino acids. Germline CDR1 is SGHNT and CDR2 is YENEEA. V shed 4 bases and J 0 bases; nucleotides not matched to a gene: 9. The CDR3 region has the DNA TGTGCCAGCAGCTCGCGACTAGCGGAGAAGTACCAAGAGACCCAGTACTTC. It codes for CASSSRLAEKYQETQYF.

Turning to this clone: Mismatch with germline at one junction end may stem from a read error. The chain combines TRBV7-9 with TRBJ1-2; a possible D gene is TRBD1 (6 bases). The CDR3 runs 12 residues. Germline assignment: CDR1 SEHNR and CDR2 FQNEAQ (reference sequence). CDR3 loop: CASSLNRAAHNF. CDR3 DNA: TGTGCCAGCAGCTTAAACAGGGCAGCCCACAACTTC.

The chain links TRBV5-1 to TRBJ2-1; 10 bases fit TRBD1. V gave up 6 bases and J gave up 6 bases; unmatched junction bases: 9. This CDR3 is 15 amino acids long. The germline gives CDR1 SGHRS, CDR2 YFSETQ. CDR3: CASTWGDRGLNEQFF. The CDR3 DNA follows: TGCGCCAGCACCTGGGGGGACAGGGGCCTCAATGAGCAGTTCTTC. The variable domain in full, completed from reference TRBV5-1 and TRBJ2-1, reads KAGVTQTPRYLIKTRGQQVTLSCSPISGHRSVSWYQQTPGQGLQFLFEYFSETQRNKGNFPGRFSGRQFSNSRSEMNVSTLELGDSALYLCASTWGDRGLNEQFFGPGTRLTVL.

The rearrangement joins TRBV6-6 to TRBJ2-7, with 8 bases lining up with TRBD1. Per germline, CDR1 MNHNY and CDR2 SVGAGI (reference sequence). The CDR3 totals 14 residues. V lost 5 bases to trimming and J lost 3 bases; unmatched junction nucleotides: 6. CDR3 amino acids: CASSHAGTGYEQYF. As DNA, the CDR3 is TGTGCCAGCAGTCACGCCGGGACAGGCTACGAGCAGTACTTC.

The chain joins TRBV19 to TRBJ2-1; 11 nucleotides align to TRBD2. In germline, CDR1 is LNHDA, CDR2 SQIVND (reference sequence). This CDR3 is built from 18 residues. The J segment lost 7 bases and the V segment lost 1 base, leaving 12 bases of the junction unmatched. CDR3 nucleotides: TGTGCCAGTAGTATAGGCGCTACTAGCGGGAGATTGAGAAATGAGCAGTTCTTC. Its protein product is CASSIGATSGRLRNEQFF. Supplemented by reference TRBV19 and TRBJ2-1, the full variable domain reads DGGITQSPKYLFRKEGQNVTLSCEQNLNHDAMYWYRQDPGQGLRLIYYSQIVNDFQKGDIAEGYSVSREKKESFPLTVTSAQKNPTAFYLCASSIGATSGRLRNEQFFGPGTRLTVL.

This clone has more than one count but fewer than ten. V gene TRBV7-2 combines with J gene TRBJ1-5; a weak D match, TRBD1 (5 bases). In germline, CDR1 is SGHTA, CDR2 FQGNSA. V lost 8 bases to trimming and J lost 8 bases, with 16 bases between them. CDR3 length equals 13 residues. The CDR3 nucleotides read TGTGCCAGCGGGTGGCAGGGAGGTAAGCCCCAGCATTTT. It codes for CASGWQGGKPQHF.

The gene calls are TRBV6-5 and TRBJ1-1, with 8 bases lining up with TRBD1. CDR3 length equals 13 residues. Unmatched junction bases numbered 9, after V lost 4 bases and J lost 11 bases. Per germline, CDR1 MNHEY and CDR2 SVGAGI. CDR3 coding DNA: TGTGCCAGCAGTTCTAACTCAGGGGGCAGGGCTTTCTTT. Translated: CASSSNSGGRAFF.

The gene calls are TRBV7-2 and TRBJ2-5, with TRBD2 matching over 9 bases. This CDR3 is built from 16 residues. In germline, CDR1 is SGHTA, CDR2 FQGNSA. J lost 4 bases, V lost 1 base, and 7 bases had no gene match. In nucleotides, the CDR3 is TGTGCCAGCAGCTTAGGGGAGCGGGAGGTAGGAGAGACCCAGTACTTC. Protein product: CASSLGEREVGETQYF.

The chain uses TRBV6-7 and TRBJ2-3, with D possibly being TRBD2 (7 bases). TRBV6-7 is sorted into the ORF group, with uncertain function. The V and J ends lost 5 bases and 6 bases respectively, with 24 bases between them. This CDR3 contains 17 residues. The DNA of the CDR3 is TGTGCCAGCAGTCCTTCCTTAGGGGGGGGTCCCTCGGATACGCAGTATTTT. The encoded protein is CASSPSLGGGPSDTQYF.

The V gene is TRBV10-1, the J gene TRBJ2-5; 9 nucleotides line up with TRBD1. Trimming cost V 10 bases and J 2 bases; bases outside gene matches: 20. CDR3 length equals 18 residues. The germline V gene has CDR1 WNHNN and CDR2 SYGVQD (reference sequence). The DNA for the CDR3 is TGCGCCATTCCCAGCGGTAGTCACGGGACAGGGATTCAAGAGACCCAGTACTTC. Protein product: CAIPSGSHGTGIQETQYF.